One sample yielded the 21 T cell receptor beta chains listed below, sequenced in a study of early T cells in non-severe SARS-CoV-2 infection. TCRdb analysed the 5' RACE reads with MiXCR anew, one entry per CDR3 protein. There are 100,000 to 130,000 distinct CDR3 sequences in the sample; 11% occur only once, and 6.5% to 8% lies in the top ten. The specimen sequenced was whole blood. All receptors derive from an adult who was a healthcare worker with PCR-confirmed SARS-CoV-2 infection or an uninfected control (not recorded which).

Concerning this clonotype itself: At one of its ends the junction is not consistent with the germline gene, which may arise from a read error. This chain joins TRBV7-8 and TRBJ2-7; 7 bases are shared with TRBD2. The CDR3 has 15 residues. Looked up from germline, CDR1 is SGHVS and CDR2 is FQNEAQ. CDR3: CASSLAGGTSYGQYF. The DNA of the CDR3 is TGTGCCAGCAGCTTAGCGGGGGGGACCTCCTACGGGCAGTACTTC.

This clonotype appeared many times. DNA of the CDR3: TGCAGCGTCAAACAGGGGAGAGGTGGCTACACCTTC. Its protein product is CSVKQGRGGYTF. The rearrangement uses TRBV29-1 and TRBJ1-2, with 7 positions matching TRBD1. This CDR3 comprises 12 residues. V lost 6 bases, J lost 7 bases, and 8 bases stayed unmatched. Germline V CDR1 and CDR2: SQVTM, ANQGSEA.

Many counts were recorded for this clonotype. This CDR3 reads CASSFQGQEKLFF. The CDR3 nucleotides are TGTGCCAGCAGCTTCCAGGGCCAAGAAAAACTGTTTTTT. V and J are TRBV7-9 and TRBJ1-4, with a tentative D call TRBD1 (5 bases). This CDR3 comprises 13 residues. Trimming removed 3 bases from V and 8 bases from J, with 10 bases in between. Germline loops: CDR1 SEHNR, CDR2 FQNEAQ (reference sequence).

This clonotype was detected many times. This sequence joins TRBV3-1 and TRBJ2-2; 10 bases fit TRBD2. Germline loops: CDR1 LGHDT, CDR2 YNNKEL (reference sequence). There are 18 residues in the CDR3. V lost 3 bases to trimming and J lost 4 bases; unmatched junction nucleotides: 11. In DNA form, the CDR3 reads TGTGCCAGCAGCCACACACTAGCGGGAAGGTGGGGCACCGGGGAGCTGTTTTTT. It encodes CASSHTLAGRWGTGELFF.

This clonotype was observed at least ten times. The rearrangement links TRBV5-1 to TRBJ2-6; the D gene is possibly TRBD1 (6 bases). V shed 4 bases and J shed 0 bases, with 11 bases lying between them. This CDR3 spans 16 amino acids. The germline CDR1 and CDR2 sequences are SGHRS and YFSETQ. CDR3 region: CASSEGQPSGANVLTF. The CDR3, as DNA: TGCGCCAGCAGCGAGGGACAACCCTCTGGGGCCAACGTCCTGACTTTC.

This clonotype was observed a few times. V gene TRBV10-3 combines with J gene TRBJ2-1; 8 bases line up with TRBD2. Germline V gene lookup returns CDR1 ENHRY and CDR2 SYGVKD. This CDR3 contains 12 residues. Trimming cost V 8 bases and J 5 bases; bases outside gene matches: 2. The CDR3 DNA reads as TGTGCCATCGCGGGACTAGACAATGAGCAGTTCTTC. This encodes CAIAGLDNEQFF.

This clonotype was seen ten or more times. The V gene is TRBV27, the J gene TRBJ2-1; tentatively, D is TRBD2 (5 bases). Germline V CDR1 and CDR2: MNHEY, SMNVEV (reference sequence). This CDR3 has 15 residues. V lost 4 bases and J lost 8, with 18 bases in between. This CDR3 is CASSSSWESRDEQFF. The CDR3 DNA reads TGTGCCAGCAGTTCTAGTTGGGAGTCTCGCGATGAGCAGTTCTTC.

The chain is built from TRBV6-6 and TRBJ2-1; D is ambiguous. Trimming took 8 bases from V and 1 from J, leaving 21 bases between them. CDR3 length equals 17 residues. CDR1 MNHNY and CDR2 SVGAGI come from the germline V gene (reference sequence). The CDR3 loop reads CASALRLASPSYNEQFF. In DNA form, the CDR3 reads TGTGCCAGCGCCCTTCGTTTGGCGAGTCCGTCCTACAATGAGCAGTTCTTC.

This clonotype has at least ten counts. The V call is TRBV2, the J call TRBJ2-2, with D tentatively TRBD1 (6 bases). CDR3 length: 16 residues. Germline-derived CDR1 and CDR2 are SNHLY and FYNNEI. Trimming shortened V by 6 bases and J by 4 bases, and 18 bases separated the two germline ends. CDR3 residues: CASSPLDSRFTGELFF. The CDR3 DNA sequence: TGTGCCAGCAGCCCCCTGGACAGTCGTTTCACCGGGGAGCTGTTTTTT. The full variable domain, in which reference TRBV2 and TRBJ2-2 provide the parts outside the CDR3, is EPEVTQTPSHQVTQMGQEVILRCVPISNHLYFYWYRQILGQKVEFLVSFYNNEISEKSEIFDDQFSVERPDGSNFTLKIRSTKLEDSAMYFCASSPLDSRFTGELFFGEGSRLTVL.

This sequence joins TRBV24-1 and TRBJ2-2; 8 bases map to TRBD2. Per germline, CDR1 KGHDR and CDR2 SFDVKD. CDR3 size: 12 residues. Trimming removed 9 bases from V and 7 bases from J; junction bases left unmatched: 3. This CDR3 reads CATGTRVGELFF. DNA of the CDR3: TGTGCCACCGGGACTAGAGTCGGGGAGCTGTTTTTT.

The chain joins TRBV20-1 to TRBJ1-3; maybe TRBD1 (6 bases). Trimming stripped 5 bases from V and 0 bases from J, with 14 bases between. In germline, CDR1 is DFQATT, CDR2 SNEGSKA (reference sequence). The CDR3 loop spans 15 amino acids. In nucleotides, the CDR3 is TGCAGTGCTGGCAAAACAGGGATCTCTGGAAACACCATATATTTT. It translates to CSAGKTGISGNTIYF.

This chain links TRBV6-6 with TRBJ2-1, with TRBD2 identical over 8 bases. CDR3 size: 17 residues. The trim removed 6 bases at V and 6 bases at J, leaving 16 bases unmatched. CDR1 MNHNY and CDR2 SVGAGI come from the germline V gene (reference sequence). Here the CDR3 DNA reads TGTGCCAGCAGAGTTACGAGGGGACTAGGTGGGGTCAATGAGCAGTTCTTC. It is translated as CASRVTRGLGGVNEQFF.

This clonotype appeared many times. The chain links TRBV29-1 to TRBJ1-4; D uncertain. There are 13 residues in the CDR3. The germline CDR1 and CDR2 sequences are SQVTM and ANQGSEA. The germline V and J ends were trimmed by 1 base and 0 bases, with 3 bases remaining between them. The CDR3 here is CSVEVTTNEKLFF. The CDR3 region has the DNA TGCAGCGTTGAAGTCACAACTAATGAAAAACTGTTTTTT.

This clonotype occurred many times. This CDR3 reads CASSFEGRGYSYEQYF. The CDR3 DNA reads TGTGCCAGCAGTTTTGAGGGAAGGGGCTACTCCTACGAGCAGTACTTC. This chain connects TRBV12-3 or TRBV12-4 to TRBJ2-7, with D tentatively TRBD1 or TRBD2 (5 bases each). V was shortened by 3 bases and J by 0 bases, with 15 bases between the two germline ends. This CDR3 comprises 16 residues.

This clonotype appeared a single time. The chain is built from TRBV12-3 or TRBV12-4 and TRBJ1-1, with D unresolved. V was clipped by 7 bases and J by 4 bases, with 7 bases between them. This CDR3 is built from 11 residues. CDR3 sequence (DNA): TGTGCCAGCAACCGGGGCACTGAAGCTTTCTTT. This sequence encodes CASNRGTEAFF.

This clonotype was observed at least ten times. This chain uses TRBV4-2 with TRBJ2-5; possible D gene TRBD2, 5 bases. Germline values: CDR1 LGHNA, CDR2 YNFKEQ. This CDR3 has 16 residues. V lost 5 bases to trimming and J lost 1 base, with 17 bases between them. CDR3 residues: CASSGGPMPPQETQYF. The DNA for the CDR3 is TGTGCCAGCAGCGGCGGGCCCATGCCACCCCAAGAGACCCAGTACTTC.

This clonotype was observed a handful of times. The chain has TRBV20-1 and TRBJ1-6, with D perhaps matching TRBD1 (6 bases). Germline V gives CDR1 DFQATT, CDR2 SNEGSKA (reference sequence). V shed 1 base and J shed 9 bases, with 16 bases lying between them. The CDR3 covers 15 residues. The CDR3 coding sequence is TGCAGTGCTAGAGCCATCCCGGACAGTTTTTCACCCCTCCACTTT. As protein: CSARAIPDSFSPLHF.

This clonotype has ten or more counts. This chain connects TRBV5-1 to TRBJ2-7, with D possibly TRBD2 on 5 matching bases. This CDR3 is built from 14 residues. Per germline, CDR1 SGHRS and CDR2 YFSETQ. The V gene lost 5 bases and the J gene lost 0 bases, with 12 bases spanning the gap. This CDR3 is CASRVGNSSYEQYF. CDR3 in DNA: TGCGCCAGCAGAGTCGGGAACAGCTCCTACGAGCAGTACTTC.

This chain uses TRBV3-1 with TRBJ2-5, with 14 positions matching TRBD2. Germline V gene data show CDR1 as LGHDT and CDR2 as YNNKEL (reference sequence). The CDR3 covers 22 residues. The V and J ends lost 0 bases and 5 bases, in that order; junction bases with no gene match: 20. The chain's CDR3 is CASSQETPTGLAGVRPEETQYF. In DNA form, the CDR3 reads TGTGCCAGCAGCCAAGAGACACCTACGGGACTAGCGGGAGTGCGGCCGGAGGAGACCCAGTACTTC.

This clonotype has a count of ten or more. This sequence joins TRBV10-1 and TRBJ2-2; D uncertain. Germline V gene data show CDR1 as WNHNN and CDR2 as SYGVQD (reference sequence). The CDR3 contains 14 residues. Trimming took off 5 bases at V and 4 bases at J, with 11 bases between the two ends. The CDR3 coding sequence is TGCGCCAGCAGTTATCGACCCCTCACCGGGGAGCTGTTTTTT. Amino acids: CASSYRPLTGELFF.

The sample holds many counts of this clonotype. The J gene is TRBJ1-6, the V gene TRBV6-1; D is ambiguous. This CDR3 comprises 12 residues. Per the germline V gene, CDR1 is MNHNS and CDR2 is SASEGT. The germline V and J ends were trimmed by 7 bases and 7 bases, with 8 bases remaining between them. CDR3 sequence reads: CASTGWNSPLHF. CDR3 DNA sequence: TGTGCCAGCACCGGGTGGAATTCACCCCTCCACTTT.